The clone carrying this T cell receptor beta chain is a singleton in its sample. These data originate in a study of blood T cell repertoires in COVID-19. About the study: T cells, B-cell-depleted T cells, or PBMCs supplied cDNA or gDNA.

In the authors' methods: Reference gene primer amplification gave nucleated cell count estimates. Only in-frame clones appear in the TCRdb table, and some are missing; sequencing was by immunoSEQ multiplex PCR. That table gives V, J and clone size, and the DNA gave D and trimming. Of more than 60,000 clones listed, roughly 80% are singletons. Recruited during active infection, patients (from Seattle) were subsequently followed longitudinally. CDR3 length: 13 residues. V lost 7 bases and J lost 5; bases outside the gene matches: 6. Germline values: CDR1 WSHSY, CDR2 SAAADI. The sample comprised peripheral blood. The chain has TRBV10-2 and TRBJ2-5, with 8 bases aligning to TRBD2. The TCR sequence derives from a man over 45 with COVID-19, enrolled during active disease. CDR3 amino acids: CASTGGARETQYF. In DNA, the CDR3 is TGCGCCAGCACCGGGGGGGCACGGGAGACCCAGTACTTC.